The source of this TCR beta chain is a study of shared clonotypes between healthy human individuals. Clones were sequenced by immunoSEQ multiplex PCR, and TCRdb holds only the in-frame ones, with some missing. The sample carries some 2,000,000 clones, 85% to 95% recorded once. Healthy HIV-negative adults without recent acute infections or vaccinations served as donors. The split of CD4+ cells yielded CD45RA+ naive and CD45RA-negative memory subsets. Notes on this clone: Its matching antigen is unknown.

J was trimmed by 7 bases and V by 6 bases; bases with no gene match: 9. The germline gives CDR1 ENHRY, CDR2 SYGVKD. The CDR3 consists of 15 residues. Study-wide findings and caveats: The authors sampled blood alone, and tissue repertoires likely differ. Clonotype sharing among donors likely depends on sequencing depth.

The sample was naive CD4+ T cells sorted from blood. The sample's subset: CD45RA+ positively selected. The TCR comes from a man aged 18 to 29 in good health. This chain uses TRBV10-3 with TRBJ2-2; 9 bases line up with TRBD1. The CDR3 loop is CAISPDRGSHGELFF. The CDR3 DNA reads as TGTGCCATCAGCCCCGACAGGGGGTCTCACGGGGAGCTGTTTTTT.